This is a list of T cell receptor beta chains from one sample in a study of radiation and T cells in renal cell carcinoma. The repertoire was sequenced with immunoSEQ multiplex PCR; TCRdb's copy has only in-frame clones and lacks some. The repertoire holds about 78,000 clones, with nearly 90% as singletons. The sequencing used blood, collected from a patient whose treatment included radiotherapy and nephrectomy. Receptors were obtained from a woman in her sixties or seventies with renal cell carcinoma. Both conserved end residues are part of each CDR3. A D gene is named only where the DNA matches it firmly. Expanded clones are given a class, and other clones once, few, many or no size at all.

clone size	CDR3 length	V gene	J gene	D gene	CDR3 protein	CDR3 DNA
-	14	TRBV5-4	TRBJ2-1	TRBD1	CASTLGQTNNEQFF	TGTGCCAGCACCTTGGGACAGACCAACAATGAGCAGTTCTTC
-	12	TRBV19	TRBJ2-5	-	CASIQGTGTQYF	TGTGCCAGTATTCAGGGTACTGGGACCCAGTACTTC
-	15	TRBV28	TRBJ1-6	-	CASSLPGPGNSPLHF	TGTGCCAGCAGTTTACCGGGGCCGGGTAATTCACCCCTCCACTTT
-	14	TRBV27	TRBJ2-7	TRBD2	CASSSSGSSYEQYF	TGTGCCAGCAGTTCTAGCGGGAGCTCCTACGAGCAGTACTTC
-	15	TRBV28	TRBJ1-4	-	CASSLWGATNEKLFF	TGTGCCAGCAGTTTATGGGGTGCAACTAATGAAAAACTGTTTTTT
-	15	TRBV6-1	TRBJ2-2	TRBD1	CASNLRTGNTGELFF	TGTGCCAGCAACCTAAGGACAGGGAACACCGGGGAGCTGTTTTTT
once	17	TRBV2	TRBJ1-5	-	CASSGREGRLSNQPQHF	TGTGCCAGCAGTGGTAGGGAGGGACGGCTTAGCAATCAGCCCCAGCATTTT
-	14	TRBV5-1	TRBJ2-1	TRBD1	CASSFRDRGNEQFF	TGCGCCAGCAGCTTCCGGGACAGGGGGAATGAGCAGTTCTTC
-	15	TRBV15	TRBJ1-2	-	CATSPLPGPSYGYTF	TGTGCCACCAGTCCTCTGCCGGGGCCTAGCTATGGCTACACCTTC
-	15	TRBV28	TRBJ2-3	TRBD1	CASSSPTGGTDTQYF	TGTGCCAGCAGTTCCCCGACAGGGGGAACAGATACGCAGTATTTT
-	14	TRBV19	TRBJ2-2	-	CASSIRGGPGELFF	TGTGCCAGTAGTATACGAGGGGGTCCCGGGGAGCTGTTTTTT
-	14	TRBV9	TRBJ2-1	-	CASSLKDSYNEQFF	TGTGCCAGCAGCCTTAAGGATTCCTATAATGAGCAGTTCTTC
-	11	TRBV2	TRBJ1-1	-	CASGHNTEAFF	TGTGCCAGCGGACACAACACTGAAGCTTTCTTT
-	15	TRBV2	TRBJ1-2	-	CASSLNIGGDYGYTF	TGTGCCAGCAGCCTAAACATCGGCGGGGACTATGGCTACACCTTC
-	13	TRBV11-2	TRBJ2-2	-	CASSPRGPGELFF	TGTGCCAGCAGCCCCCGGGGCCCCGGGGAGCTGTTTTTT
-	12	TRBV11-3	TRBJ1-3	-	CAAGVSGNTIYF	TGTGCCGCGGGGGTCTCTGGAAACACCATATATTTT
-	19	TRBV4-3	TRBJ2-4	TRBD2	CASSQDRGGADSAKNIQYF	TGCGCCAGCAGCCAAGATCGCGGGGGGGCGGATTCGGCCAAAAACATTCAGTACTTC
-	13	TRBV7-9	TRBJ2-5	-	CASSLVGGETQYF	TGTGCCAGCAGCTTAGTAGGAGGGGAGACCCAGTACTTC
-	12	TRBV2	TRBJ1-2	TRBD1	CASRGTGRGYTF	TGTGCCAGCAGGGGGACAGGGCGGGGCTACACCTTC
-	14	TRBV5-8	TRBJ2-1	-	CASNQWDRANEQFF	TGTGCCAGCAACCAATGGGATCGGGCCAATGAGCAGTTCTTC
-	14	TRBV9	TRBJ1-5	TRBD1	CASSPGGVGQPQHF	TGTGCCAGCAGCCCAGGGGGCGTGGGTCAGCCCCAGCATTTT
-	15	TRBV18	TRBJ1-4	-	CASSAEQGSLEKLFF	TGTGCCAGCTCAGCTGAACAGGGTTCCTTAGAAAAACTGTTTTTT
-	16	TRBV11-2	TRBJ1-6	-	CASSLDRGTPNSPLHF	TGTGCCAGCAGCTTAGATCGGGGGACTCCAAATTCACCCCTCCACTTT
-	14	TRBV7-2	TRBJ1-2	-	CASSLARSDYGYTF	TGTGCCAGCAGCTTAGCGCGGTCCGACTATGGCTACACCTTC
-	14	TRBV6-5	TRBJ1-3	TRBD1	CASRLRGPGNTIYF	TGTGCCAGCAGGCTAAGGGGGCCTGGAAACACCATATATTTT